What follows are 32 T cell receptor beta chains derived from one specimen sequenced in a study of blood T cells in healthy people across ages. A sample-barcoded 5' primer and a J-beta primer mix were used in a second PCR of about 6 to 12 cycles. TCRdb analysed the 5' RACE reads with MiXCR anew, one entry per CDR3 protein. The repertoire includes roughly 730,000 distinct CDR3 sequences, approximately 60% of them detected once, and roughly 25% sits in the top ten. Sequenced material: blood. Receptor source: a man aged 40-50 years in good health.

The genes are TRBV20-1 and TRBJ2-6; D may be TRBD1 or TRBD2 (5 bases each). Trimming removed 4 bases at V and 3 bases at J, with 13 bases between. Germline V CDR1 and CDR2: DFQATT, SNEGSKA (reference sequence). The CDR3 has 15 residues. The CDR3 protein is CSATGTSYGANVLTF. Here the CDR3 DNA reads TGCAGTGCTACCGGGACCAGCTATGGGGCCAACGTCCTGACTTTC.

V usage is TRBV5-6 and J usage is TRBJ2-7; D perhaps matches TRBD1 (6 bases). CDR3 length equals 15 residues. Germline V gene data show CDR1 as SGHDT and CDR2 as YYEEEE. V dropped 0 bases and J dropped 4 bases, with 14 bases sitting between them. The CDR3 coding sequence is TGTGCCAGCAGCTTGGCAGGGGCACAAGGATACGAGCAGTACTTC. Translated, it gives CASSLAGAQGYEQYF.

In this sample, this clonotype turned up a few times. This chain links TRBV5-6 with TRBJ2-2, with D tentatively TRBD2 (7 bases). Trimming left V 7 bases short and J 7 bases short, with 17 bases between. Germline V lookup: CDR1 SGHDT, CDR2 YYEEEE. CDR3 length: 14 residues. CDR3: CASLWGGNVGELFF. Written as DNA, the CDR3 is TGTGCCAGCTTGTGGGGGGGCAATGTCGGGGAGCTGTTTTTT.

The CDR3 sequence is CASSIGTSLNEQFF. CDR3 coding DNA: TGTGCCAGTAGTATTGGGACTAGCCTCAATGAGCAGTTCTTC. The chain recombines TRBV19 with TRBJ2-1, with 9 bases aligning to TRBD2. Germline V gene lookup returns CDR1 LNHDA and CDR2 SQIVND (reference sequence). After removal of 3 bases from V and 6 bases from J, the junction contained 3 bases not matched to a gene. This CDR3 spans 14 amino acids. Full variable domain (rest looked up from reference TRBV19 and TRBJ2-1): DGGITQSPKYLFRKEGQNVTLSCEQNLNHDAMYWYRQDPGQGLRLIYYSQIVNDFQKGDIAEGYSVSREKKESFPLTVTSAQKNPTAFYLCASSIGTSLNEQFFGPGTRLTVL.

V is TRBV12-3 or TRBV12-4 and J is TRBJ2-5; either TRBD1 or TRBD2 may supply D (6 bases each). Trimming shortened V by 7 bases and J by 11 bases, and 23 bases separated the two germline ends. CDR3 size: 14 residues. CDR3 DNA sequence: TGTGCCAGCACCGATCGGGGGCCCTACAATGAGCAGTACTTC. As protein: CASTDRGPYNEQYF.

The chain uses TRBV12-3 or TRBV12-4 and TRBJ1-5; D may be TRBD1 (6 bases). This CDR3 region has 13 residues. Trimming took 8 bases from V and 2 from J, leaving 10 bases between them. CDR3 in amino acids: CASGGGGNQPQHF. In DNA, the CDR3 is TGTGCCAGCGGAGGGGGAGGCAATCAGCCCCAGCATTTT.

The chain links TRBV6-4 to TRBJ2-6; D not resolved. Trimming removed 2 bases from V and 0 bases from J, with 14 bases in between. The CDR3 is 18 residues long. From germline, CDR1 is MRHNA and CDR2 SNTAGT. The DNA for the CDR3 is TGTGCCAGCAGTGACAACACCAACAGTGGCTCTGGGGCCAACGTCCTGACTTTC. As protein: CASSDNTNSGSGANVLTF.

This chain uses TRBV13 with TRBJ1-4; TRBD1 aligns across 7 bases. Germline V lookup: CDR1 PRHDT, CDR2 FYEKMQ (reference sequence). The CDR3 totals 14 residues. The trim removed 5 bases at V and 3 bases at J, leaving 3 bases unmatched. DNA for the CDR3: TGTGCCAGCAGCGTTGGGACAGCTAATGAAAAACTGTTTTTT. The encoded protein is CASSVGTANEKLFF.

The chain employs TRBV5-5 and TRBJ1-2, with D possibly being TRBD1 (5 bases). This CDR3 is 18 amino acids long. Germline-derived CDR1 and CDR2 are SGHKS and YYEKEE (reference sequence). V was trimmed by 0 bases and J by 1 base, leaving 19 bases between them. CDR3 sequence: CASSLDPPSLGDNYGYTF. DNA of the CDR3: TGTGCCAGCAGCTTGGACCCTCCCTCCTTGGGGGATAACTATGGCTACACCTTC.

V and J are TRBV20-1 and TRBJ2-4; D is unresolved. The V end was cut by 3 bases, the J end by 8 bases, with 14 bases between. CDR1 and CDR2 (germline): DFQATT, SNEGSKA (reference sequence). The CDR3 totals 13 residues. The CDR3 coding sequence is TGCAGTGCTAGTGAAGCAGCTGGACACATTCAGTACTTC. Residues: CSASEAAGHIQYF.

In DNA, the CDR3 is TGTGCTAGTGGGCGAGGACTAGCGGGGGTTCAAGAGACCCAGTACTTC. Translated: CASGRGLAGVQETQYF. The rearrangement uses TRBV12-5 and TRBJ2-5; 13 nucleotides align to TRBD2. J lost 2 bases, V lost 6 bases, and 6 bases had no gene match. The CDR3 is 16 residues long. Germline-derived CDR1 and CDR2 are LGHNT and FRNRAP.

This clonotype was detected a few times. This chain connects TRBV7-8 to TRBJ2-3; D is perhaps TRBD1 or TRBD2 (5 bases each). This CDR3 contains 15 residues. Germline V gene data show CDR1 as SGHVS and CDR2 as FQNEAQ. With 5 bases removed from V and 5 bases from J, the gap between germline ends came to 17 bases. For the CDR3, the DNA is TGTGCCAGCAGCCACCGGGACCCCTTTTTAGATACGCAGTATTTT. Amino acids: CASSHRDPFLDTQYF.

The chain couples TRBV28 to TRBJ1-2; D is unresolved. Trimming stripped 2 bases from V and 6 bases from J, with 10 bases between. CDR1 and CDR2 (germline): MDHEN, SYDVKM. The CDR3 is made up of 13 amino acids. The CDR3 reads CASSLPNGDGYTF. CDR3 coding DNA: TGTGCCAGCAGTTTACCAAACGGTGATGGCTACACCTTC.

This chain links TRBV18 with TRBJ1-2; D is unclear. Germline V gene sequence: CDR1 KGHSH, CDR2 LQKENI. Trimming removed 4 bases at V and 0 bases at J, with 18 bases between. The CDR3 has 17 amino acids. DNA for the CDR3: TGTGCCAGCTCACGGCGGACGGAGACCGAAGCTAACTATGGCTACACCTTC. Protein sequence: CASSRRTETEANYGYTF.

The chain links TRBV2 to TRBJ2-2, with D hard to call. The CDR3 totals 13 residues. Germline CDR1 reads SNHLY; CDR2 reads FYNNEI. The V end was cut by 8 bases, the J end by 5 bases, with 12 bases between. CDR3 residues: CASGLSRTGELFF. The CDR3 DNA reads as TGTGCCAGCGGGTTGAGTAGAACCGGGGAGCTGTTTTTT.

This chain links TRBV4-1 with TRBJ2-7; 9 bases are a match to TRBD2. CDR1 and CDR2 (germline): MGHRA, YSYEKL. The ends lost 2 bases at V and 0 bases at J; junction bases unmatched: 2. The CDR3 spans 15 residues. This CDR3 is CASSQYSGSSYEQYF. CDR3 nucleotides: TGCGCCAGCAGCCAATATAGCGGGAGCTCCTACGAGCAGTACTTC.

On this clonotype: A read error may explain this, as a much larger clone is one base away. The chain has TRBV6-4 and TRBJ2-3, with 11 bases matching TRBD2. Trimming removed 8 bases from V and 2 bases from J; junction bases left unmatched: 6. This CDR3 is 15 amino acids long. From germline, CDR1 is MRHNA and CDR2 SNTAGT. CDR3 amino acids: CASGPTSGNTDTQYF. In DNA form, the CDR3 reads TGTGCCAGCGGCCCGACTAGCGGGAACACAGATACGCAGTATTTT.

J is TRBJ1-4 and V is TRBV29-1, with D unclear. This CDR3 contains 13 residues. Germline V CDR1 and CDR2: SQVTM, ANQGSEA. Trimming cost V 7 bases and J 1 base, with 10 bases left between them. CDR3 protein: CSAQPQTNEKLFF. The CDR3 DNA follows: TGCAGCGCGCAGCCTCAAACTAATGAAAAACTGTTTTTT.

The V gene is TRBV28, the J gene TRBJ2-4, with D possibly matching TRBD1 (6 bases). The assigned J gene may be wrong: the sequence end matches TRBJ2-7 better. This CDR3 region has 14 residues. Germline assignment: CDR1 MDHEN and CDR2 SYDVKM. The CDR3 loop is CASSSGAKTYEQYF. CDR3 DNA sequence: TGTGCCAGCAGTTCAGGGGCCAAGACCTACGAGCAGTACTTC.

The chain is built from TRBV27 and TRBJ2-1; either TRBD1 or TRBD2 may supply D (5 bases each). Germline assignment: CDR1 MNHEY and CDR2 SMNVEV (reference sequence). Trimming stripped 3 bases from V and 8 bases from J, with 14 bases between. The CDR3 sequence is 14 residues long. CDR3 amino acids: CASSLGILGDEQFF. The DNA for the CDR3 is TGTGCCAGCAGTTTGGGTATTTTGGGGGATGAGCAGTTCTTC.

The rearrangement uses TRBV6-1 and TRBJ1-6; the match to TRBD1 covers 9 bases. Looked up from germline, CDR1 is MNHNS and CDR2 is SASEGT. Trimming took 6 bases from V and 3 from J; bases not matched to a gene: 15. The CDR3 extends over 19 amino acids. The CDR3 loop is CASSRSEQGASDYNSPLHF. In nucleotides, the CDR3 is TGTGCCAGCAGCCGATCTGAACAGGGGGCGTCGGACTATAATTCACCCCTCCACTTT.

This clonotype appeared a few times. The V and J genes are TRBV6-2 or TRBV6-3 and TRBJ2-7; no reliable D call. The germline V gene encodes CDR1 MNHEY and CDR2 SVGEGT. This CDR3 region has 14 residues. The V end lost 7 bases, the J end lost 4 bases, and 17 bases lay between the germline ends. As DNA, the CDR3 is TGTGCCAGCAATCAGCCAGGTGTACCGTACGAGCAGTACTTC. This gives the protein CASNQPGVPYEQYF.

The chain uses TRBV29-1 and TRBJ1-1; TRBD1 matches 7 bases. The J segment lost 2 bases and the V segment lost 7 bases, leaving 16 bases of the junction unmatched. The CDR3 length is 16 residues. Germline CDR1 reads SQVTM; CDR2 reads ANQGSEA. CDR3 region: CSAMPGTASFNTEAFF. The CDR3 DNA is TGCAGCGCGATGCCGGGGACAGCGAGTTTCAACACTGAAGCTTTCTTT. Full variable domain (missing parts from reference TRBV29-1 and TRBJ1-1): SAVISQKPSRDICQRGTSLTIQCQVDSQVTMMFWYRQQPGQSLTLIATANQGSEATYESGFVIDKFPISRPNLTFSTLTVSNMSPEDSSIYLCSAMPGTASFNTEAFFGQGTRLTVV.

This chain uses TRBV6-5 with TRBJ1-6, with no clear D. From germline, CDR1 is MNHEY and CDR2 SVGAGI. Trimming took off 0 bases at V and 8 bases at J, with 8 bases between the two ends. This CDR3 has 14 residues. CDR3 bases: TGTGCCAGCAGTTACTCGACGAAGGATTCACCCCTCCACTTT. Protein: CASSYSTKDSPLHF.

The V call is TRBV10-3, the J call TRBJ2-3, with D tentatively TRBD1 (5 bases). V lost 10 bases and J 3 bases, leaving 14 bases between the germline ends. The germline CDR1 and CDR2 sequences are ENHRY and SYGVKD. This CDR3 comprises 13 residues. Here the CDR3 reads CATTGQGTDTQYF. The CDR3 DNA reads TGTGCCACCACCGGCCAGGGAACAGATACGCAGTATTTT.

This sequence joins TRBV4-2 and TRBJ2-7, with D perhaps matching TRBD2 (6 bases). CDR1 is LGHNA, CDR2 YNFKEQ, per germline. This CDR3 is built from 14 residues. V shed 3 bases and J shed 2 bases, with 11 bases lying between them. CDR3 DNA sequence: TGTGCCAGCAGCCACCGCGGGACGGCCTACGAGCAGTACTTC. Amino acids: CASSHRGTAYEQYF.

This clonotype was found a few times. V and J are TRBV5-1 and TRBJ2-6; no firm D call. The ends were cut back, 0 bases at V and 0 bases at J, with 7 bases in the middle. Germline V CDR1 and CDR2: SGHRS, YFSETQ. The CDR3 runs 16 residues. DNA of the CDR3: TGCGCCAGCAGCTTGGGGGCAGCCTCTGGGGCCAACGTCCTGACTTTC. It encodes CASSLGAASGANVLTF.

This chain joins TRBV29-1 and TRBJ2-7; D gene uncertain. Trimming left V 7 bases short and J 7 bases short, with 26 bases between. Germline V gene data show CDR1 as SQVTM and CDR2 as ANQGSEA. This CDR3 is built from 15 residues. The CDR3 nucleotides are TGCAGCGCAAAAGAAGGCACTGGCCCCTACAATGAGCAGTACTTC. It encodes CSAKEGTGPYNEQYF.

The chain combines TRBV4-1 with TRBJ2-1; 7 nucleotides line up with TRBD2. This CDR3 has 17 amino acids. The V segment lost 0 bases and the J segment 6 bases; nucleotides outside the gene matches: 11. In germline, CDR1 is MGHRA, CDR2 YSYEKL. The CDR3 DNA reads TGCGCCAGCAGCCAAGATCAACGGTCTAGCGGTAGCAATGAGCAGTTCTTC. Translating it yields CASSQDQRSSGSNEQFF.

The CDR3 coding sequence is TGTGCCAGTAGTATAATCCGGTCTAGCACAGATACGCAGTATTTT. Its translation: CASSIIRSSTDTQYF. The genes are TRBV19 and TRBJ2-3, with unresolved D. Germline V gives CDR1 LNHDA, CDR2 SQIVND (reference sequence). The CDR3 totals 15 residues. V was pared by 2 bases and J by 0 bases, with 9 bases between.

The V and J genes are TRBV7-2 and TRBJ2-7, with D perhaps TRBD1 or TRBD2 (5 bases each). This CDR3 is built from 16 residues. The V end was cut by 1 base, the J end by 5 bases, with 18 bases between. Germline CDR1 and CDR2: SGHTA and FQGNSA. The CDR3 loop is CASSLVSGGSHHEQYF. CDR3 bases: TGTGCCAGCAGCTTAGTTAGTGGGGGTAGCCACCACGAGCAGTACTTC.

This clonotype occurred a few times. CDR3 protein: CATTGGDDQPQHF. CDR3 DNA: TGTGCCACCACGGGGGGGGATGATCAGCCCCAGCATTTT. This sequence joins TRBV10-3 and TRBJ1-5; a possible D gene is TRBD1 (5 bases). This CDR3 has 13 residues. Trimming took 10 bases from V and 5 from J, leaving 15 bases between them. Per the germline V gene, CDR1 is ENHRY and CDR2 is SYGVKD.